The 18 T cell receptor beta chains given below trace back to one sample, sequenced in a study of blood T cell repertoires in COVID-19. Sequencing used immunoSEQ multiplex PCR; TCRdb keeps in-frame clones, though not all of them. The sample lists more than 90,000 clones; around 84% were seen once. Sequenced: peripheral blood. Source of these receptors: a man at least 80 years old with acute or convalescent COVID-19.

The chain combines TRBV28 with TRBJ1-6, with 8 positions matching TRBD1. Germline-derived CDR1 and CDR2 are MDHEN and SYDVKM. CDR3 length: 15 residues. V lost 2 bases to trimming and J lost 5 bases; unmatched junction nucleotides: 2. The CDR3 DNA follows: TGTGCCAGCAGTTTACTGACAGGGGATAATTCACCCCTCCACTTT. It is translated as CASSLLTGDNSPLHF.

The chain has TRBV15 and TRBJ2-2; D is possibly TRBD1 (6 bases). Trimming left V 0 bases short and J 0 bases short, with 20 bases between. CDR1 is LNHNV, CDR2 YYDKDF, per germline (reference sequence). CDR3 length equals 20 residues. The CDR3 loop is CATSRDRRHRVTSNTGELFF. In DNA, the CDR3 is TGTGCCACCAGCAGAGATCGTAGGCACAGGGTCACCTCGAACACCGGGGAGCTGTTTTTT.

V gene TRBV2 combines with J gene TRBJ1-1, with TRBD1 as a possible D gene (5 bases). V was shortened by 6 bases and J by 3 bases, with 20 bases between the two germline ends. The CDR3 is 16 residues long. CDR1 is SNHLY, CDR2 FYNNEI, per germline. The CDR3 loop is CASSGGKGQHDTEAFF. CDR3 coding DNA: TGTGCCAGCAGCGGGGGGAAGGGCCAGCACGACACTGAAGCTTTCTTT.

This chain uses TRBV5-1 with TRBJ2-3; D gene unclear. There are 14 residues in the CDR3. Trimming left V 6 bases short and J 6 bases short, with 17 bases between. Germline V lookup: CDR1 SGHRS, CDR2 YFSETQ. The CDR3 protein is CASKGEWVADTQYF. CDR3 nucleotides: TGCGCCAGCAAAGGAGAATGGGTGGCGGATACGCAGTATTTT.

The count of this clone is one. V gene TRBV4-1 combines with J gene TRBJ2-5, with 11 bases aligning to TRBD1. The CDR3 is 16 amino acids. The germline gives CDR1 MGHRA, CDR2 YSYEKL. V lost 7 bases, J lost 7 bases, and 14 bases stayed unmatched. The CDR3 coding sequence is TGCGCCAGCACTACGACCCCGGGACAGGGGGAAGGGACCCAGTACTTC. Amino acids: CASTTTPGQGEGTQYF.

This chain's CDR3 is CASSQTEILTDTQYF. CDR3 DNA: TGTGCCAGCAGCCAGACAGAAATCCTCACAGATACGCAGTATTTT. This chain joins TRBV6-1 and TRBJ2-3, with D tentatively TRBD1 (5 bases). CDR1 is MNHNS, CDR2 SASEGT, per germline. The CDR3 is made up of 15 amino acids. The V gene lost 6 bases and the J gene lost 2 bases, with 15 bases spanning the gap.

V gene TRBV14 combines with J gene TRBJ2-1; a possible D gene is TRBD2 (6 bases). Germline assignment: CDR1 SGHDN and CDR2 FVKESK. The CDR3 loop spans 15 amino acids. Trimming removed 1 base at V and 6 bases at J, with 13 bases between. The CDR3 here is CASSQVLGGINEQFF. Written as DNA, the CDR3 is TGTGCCAGCAGCCAAGTCCTTGGGGGGATCAATGAGCAGTTCTTC.

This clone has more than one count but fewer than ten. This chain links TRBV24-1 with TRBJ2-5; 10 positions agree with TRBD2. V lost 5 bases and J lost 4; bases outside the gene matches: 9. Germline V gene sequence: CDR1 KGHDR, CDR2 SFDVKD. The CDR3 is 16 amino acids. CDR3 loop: CATSGSGRAGGETQYF. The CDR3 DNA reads TGTGCCACCAGTGGAAGCGGGAGGGCCGGAGGAGAGACCCAGTACTTC.

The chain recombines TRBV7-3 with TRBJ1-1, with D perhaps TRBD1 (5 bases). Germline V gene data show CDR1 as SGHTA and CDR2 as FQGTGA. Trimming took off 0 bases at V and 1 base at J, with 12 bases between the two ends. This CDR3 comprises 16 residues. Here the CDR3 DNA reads TGTGCCAGCAGCTTAACGGGGGGATTGCCGAACACTGAAGCTTTCTTT. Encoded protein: CASSLTGGLPNTEAFF.

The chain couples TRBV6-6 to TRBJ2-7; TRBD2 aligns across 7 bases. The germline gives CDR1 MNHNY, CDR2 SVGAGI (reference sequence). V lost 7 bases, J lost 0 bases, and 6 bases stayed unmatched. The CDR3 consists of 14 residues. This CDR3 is CASTLSGVSYEQYF. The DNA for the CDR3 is TGTGCCAGCACCTTGAGCGGGGTCTCCTACGAGCAGTACTTC.

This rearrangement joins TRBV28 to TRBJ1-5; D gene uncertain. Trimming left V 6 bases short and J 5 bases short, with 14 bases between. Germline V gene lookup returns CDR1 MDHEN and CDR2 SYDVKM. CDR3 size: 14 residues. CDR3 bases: TGTGCCAGCAGAGAACCAGAGGGCTATCAGCCCCAGCATTTT. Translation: CASREPEGYQPQHF.

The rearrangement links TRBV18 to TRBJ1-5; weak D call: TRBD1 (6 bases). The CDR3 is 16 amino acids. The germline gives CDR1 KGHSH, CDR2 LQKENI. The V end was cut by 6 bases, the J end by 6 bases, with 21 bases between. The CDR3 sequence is CASSPRPARGGQPQHF. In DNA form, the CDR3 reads TGTGCCAGCTCCCCGCGCCCCGCAAGGGGGGGTCAGCCCCAGCATTTT.

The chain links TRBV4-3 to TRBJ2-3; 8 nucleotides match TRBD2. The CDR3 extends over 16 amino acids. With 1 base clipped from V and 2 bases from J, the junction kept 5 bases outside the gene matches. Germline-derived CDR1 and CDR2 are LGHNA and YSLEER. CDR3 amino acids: CASSQVGGVYTDTQYF. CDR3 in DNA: TGCGCCAGCAGCCAAGTCGGGGGGGTTTACACAGATACGCAGTATTTT.

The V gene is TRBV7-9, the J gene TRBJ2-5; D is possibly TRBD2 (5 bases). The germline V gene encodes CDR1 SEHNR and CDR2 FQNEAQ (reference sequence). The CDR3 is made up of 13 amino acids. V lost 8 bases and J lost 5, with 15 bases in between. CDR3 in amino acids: CASPSGGGETQYF. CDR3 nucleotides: TGTGCCAGCCCGAGCGGCGGCGGGGAGACCCAGTACTTC.

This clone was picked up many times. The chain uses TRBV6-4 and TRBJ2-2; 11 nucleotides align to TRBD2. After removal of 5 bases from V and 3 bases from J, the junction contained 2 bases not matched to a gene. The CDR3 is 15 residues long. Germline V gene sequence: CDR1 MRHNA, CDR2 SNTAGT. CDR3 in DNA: TGTGCCAGCAGTCCGGGACTAGCGGACACCGGGGAGCTGTTTTTT. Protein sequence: CASSPGLADTGELFF.

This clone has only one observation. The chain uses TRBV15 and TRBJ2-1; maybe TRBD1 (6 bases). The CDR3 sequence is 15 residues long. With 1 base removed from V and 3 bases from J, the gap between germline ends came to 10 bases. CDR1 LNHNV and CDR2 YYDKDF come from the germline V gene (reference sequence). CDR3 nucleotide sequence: TGTGCCACCAGCAGAGCCCTGACAGGCTACAATGAGCAGTTCTTC. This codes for CATSRALTGYNEQFF.

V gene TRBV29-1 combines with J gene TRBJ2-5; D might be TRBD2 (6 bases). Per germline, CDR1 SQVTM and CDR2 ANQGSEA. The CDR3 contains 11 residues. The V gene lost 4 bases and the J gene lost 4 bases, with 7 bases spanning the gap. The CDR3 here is CSVVGGETQYF. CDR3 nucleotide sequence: TGCAGCGTTGTGGGAGGAGAGACCCAGTACTTC.

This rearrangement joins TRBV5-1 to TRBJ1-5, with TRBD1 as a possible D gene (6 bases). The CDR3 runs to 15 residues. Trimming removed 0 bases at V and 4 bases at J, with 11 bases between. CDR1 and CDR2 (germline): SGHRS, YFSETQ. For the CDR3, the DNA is TGCGCCAGCAGCTTGGAAGGGCAGGGGAATCAGCCCCAGCATTTT. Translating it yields CASSLEGQGNQPQHF.